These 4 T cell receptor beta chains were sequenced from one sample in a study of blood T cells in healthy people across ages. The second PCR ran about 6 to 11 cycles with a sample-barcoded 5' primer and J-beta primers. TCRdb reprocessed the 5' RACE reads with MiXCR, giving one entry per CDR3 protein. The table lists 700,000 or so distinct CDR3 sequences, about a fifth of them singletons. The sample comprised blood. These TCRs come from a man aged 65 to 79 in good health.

Here the CDR3 DNA reads TGTGCCAGCAGCTTAGAGCGGTTGCGGGGAGGTAGAAATGAGCAGTTCTTC. The encoded protein is CASSLERLRGGRNEQFF. The V and J genes are TRBV7-8 and TRBJ2-5; a possible D gene is TRBD2 (6 bases). Judging by the DNA end, TRBJ2-1 fits better; the J call may be wrong. This CDR3 has 17 residues. Germline CDR1 reads SGHVS; CDR2 reads FQNEAQ.

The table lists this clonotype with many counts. CDR3 amino acids: CATRGGQETQYF. The CDR3 DNA reads TGTGCCACCCGCGGAGGCCAAGAGACCCAGTACTTC. The V gene is TRBV10-3, the J gene TRBJ2-5; D might be TRBD2 (5 bases). Trimming cost V 10 bases and J 1 base, with 10 bases left between them. Germline loops: CDR1 ENHRY, CDR2 SYGVKD. The CDR3 is made up of 12 amino acids.

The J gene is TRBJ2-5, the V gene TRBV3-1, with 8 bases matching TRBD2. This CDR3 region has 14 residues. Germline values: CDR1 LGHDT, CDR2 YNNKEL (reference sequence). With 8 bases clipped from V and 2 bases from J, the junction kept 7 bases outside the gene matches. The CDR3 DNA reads TGTGCCAGCGGCCGGACTAGCCCACAAGAGACCCAGTACTTC. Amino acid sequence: CASGRTSPQETQYF.

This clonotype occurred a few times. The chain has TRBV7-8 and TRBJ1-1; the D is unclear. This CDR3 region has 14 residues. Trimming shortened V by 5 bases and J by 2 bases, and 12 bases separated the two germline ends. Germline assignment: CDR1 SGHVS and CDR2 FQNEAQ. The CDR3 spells CASSATRVNTEAFF. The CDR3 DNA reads TGTGCCAGCAGCGCCACCCGGGTTAACACTGAAGCTTTCTTT.